Listed below are T cell receptor beta chains from one sample, sequenced in a study of cytotoxic CD8 clonotypes in ibrutinib-treated CLL. TCRdb keeps only in-frame clones here, not all; method: immunoSEQ multiplex PCR. The repertoire consists of 250,000 to 350,000 clones, with 65% to 85% occurring once and the leading ten covering approximately 5.1%. This specimen was PBMCs, taken at disease progression, from a patient treated with ibrutinib. These receptors originate from a human donor with chronic lymphocytic leukemia. Each CDR3 is given with its conserved first and last residue. The D gene is left open where the match is weak. Size values are once, few and many counts, or a class for expanded clones, and some rows have none.

v_gene	j_gene	abundance	d_gene	CDR3nt	CDR3aa
TRBV11-2	TRBJ2-7	once	NA	TGTGCCAGCAGCTTAGGGCCGTTAGAGCAGTACTTC	CASSLGPLEQYF
TRBV29-1	TRBJ2-1	NA	TRBD1	TGCAGCGTTGAGGGACAGGGGGCTTCCTACAATGAGCAGTTCTTC	CSVEGQGASYNEQFF
TRBV4-3	TRBJ2-7	NA	TRBD1	TGCGCCAGCAGCCAAGGTCGGACAGGTCACTACGAGCAGTACTTC	CASSQGRTGHYEQYF
TRBV6-1	TRBJ1-2	NA	NA	TGTGCCAGCACACTCGAAGAGGGTTTTGGCTACACCTTC	CASTLEEGFGYTF
TRBV18	TRBJ2-1	NA	TRBD1	TGTGCCACCAACTACGGGACAGGAACTTACAATGAGCAGTTCTTC	CATNYGTGTYNEQFF
TRBV4-1	TRBJ1-5	NA	NA	TGCGCCAGCAGCCAAGATCCGGGCCGGGGGGATCAGCCCCAGCATTTT	CASSQDPGRGDQPQHF
TRBV7-3	TRBJ1-2	NA	NA	TGTGCCAGCAGCCTTCCAGACTTATCCCTCACCTTC	CASSLPDLSLTF
TRBV20-1	TRBJ1-4	few	NA	TGCAGTGCTTGGAATGAAAAACTGTTTTTT	CSAWNEKLFF
TRBV25-1	TRBJ1-1	NA	NA	TGTGCCAGCAGTGAATACCACGGGTTAGCTTTCTTT	CASSEYHGLAFF
TRBV5-1	TRBJ1-2	NA	NA	TGCGCCAGCAGCCTCCCCGGCTACACCTTC	CASSLPGYTF
TRBV21-1	TRBJ2-7	NA	NA	TGTGCCAGCAGCTCCCCTGTCGTGGTCGGGGTCTCCTACGAGCAGTACTTC	CASSSPVVVGVSYEQYF
TRBV7-7	TRBJ2-1	few	TRBD2	TGTGCCAGCAGCCCGAGACTAGCGGGAGGGCCAGTTGAACAGTTCTTC	CASSPRLAGGPVEQFF
TRBV18	TRBJ1-5	NA	NA	TGTGCCAGCTCACCAGGGTTCGGTTATAGCAATCAGCCCCAGCATTTT	CASSPGFGYSNQPQHF
TRBV9	TRBJ1-6	NA	NA	TGTGCCAGCAGCGCCGGGACACCCTATAATTCACCCCTCCACTTT	CASSAGTPYNSPLHF
TRBV11-2	TRBJ2-3	NA	TRBD2	TGTGCCAGCAGAGCGGGGGGCCTCCAAGATACGCAGTATTTT	CASRAGGLQDTQYF
TRBV19	TRBJ1-5	NA	TRBD1	TGTGCCAGTAGTGCCCAGGGGGCGCCCTCTCAGCCCCAGCATTTT	CASSAQGAPSQPQHF
TRBV29-1	TRBJ2-3	NA	TRBD1	TGCAGCGTTGAGACAGGGAGAACAGATACGCAGTATTTT	CSVETGRTDTQYF
TRBV18	TRBJ1-4	NA	NA	TGTGCCAGCTCACTCTTACAGGGAGGCACTAATGAAAAACTGTTTTTT	CASSLLQGGTNEKLFF
TRBV7-8	TRBJ1-2	NA	NA	TGTGCCAGCAGCTTAGGTGGCTCCCCGGAGGTTGGCTACACCTTC	CASSLGGSPEVGYTF
TRBV6-6	TRBJ2-2	NA	NA	TGTGCCAGCAGTTACTCCGAGGGGACCGGGGAGCTGTTTTTT	CASSYSEGTGELFF
TRBV4-1	TRBJ2-3	NA	TRBD1	TGCGCCAGCAGCCAAGGGTACAGAGACAGGGTCACAGATACGCAGTATTTT	CASSQGYRDRVTDTQYF
TRBV19	TRBJ1-2	NA	NA	TGTGCCAGTAGCCTACGGGACTTAGGCGGCTACACCTTC	CASSLRDLGGYTF
TRBV6-5	TRBJ2-7	NA	TRBD1	TGTGCCAGCAGTTACTTGGGACAGTCCTACGAGCAGTACTTC	CASSYLGQSYEQYF
TRBV10-3	TRBJ2-3	NA	NA	TGTGCCATCAGTATGAAAGAACGTAGCACAGATACGCAGTATTTT	CAISMKERSTDTQYF
TRBV2	TRBJ2-2	NA	NA	TGTGCCAGCAGCCGGACTGGTAACACCGGGGAGCTGTTTTTT	CASSRTGNTGELFF
TRBV27	TRBJ1-2	NA	NA	TGTGCCAGCAGTCCCGGACGGATCAACTATGGCTACACCTTC	CASSPGRINYGYTF
TRBV4-1	TRBJ2-7	few	NA	TGCGCCAGCAGCCAAGGAGGGCTGGGGGCTAGGGAGCAGTACTTC	CASSQGGLGAREQYF
TRBV18	TRBJ2-5	once	NA	TGTGCCAGCTCACGGGGAGCTACGTACCAAGAGACCCAGTACTTC	CASSRGATYQETQYF
TRBV29-1	TRBJ2-1	NA	NA	TGCAGCAAGACCGCAGGGCTTATCAATGAGCAGTTCTTC	CSKTAGLINEQFF
TRBV19	TRBJ2-2	few	NA	TGTGCCAGTAGACCACTTCGCGGGGAGGCGCCGAACACCGGGGAGCTGTTTTTT	CASRPLRGEAPNTGELFF
TRBV19	TRBJ1-5	NA	NA	TGTGCCAGTAGTGGACTAAATAGCAATCAGCCCCAGCATTTT	CASSGLNSNQPQHF
TRBV29-1	TRBJ1-2	once	TRBD1	TGCAGCGTTGTTGGGACAGGGTTTGCTAACTATGGCTACACCTTC	CSVVGTGFANYGYTF
TRBV18	TRBJ1-5	NA	NA	TGTGCCAGCTCACCAACCCAGGGTAATAATCAGCCCCAGCATTTT	CASSPTQGNNQPQHF
TRBV18	TRBJ1-2	once	TRBD1	TGTGCCAGCTCACCAGCGGGACAGTTGAACTATGGCTACACCTTC	CASSPAGQLNYGYTF
TRBV9	TRBJ1-2	NA	TRBD1	TGTGCCAGCAGCGCCCGGACAGGGCCCTATGGCTACACCTTC	CASSARTGPYGYTF